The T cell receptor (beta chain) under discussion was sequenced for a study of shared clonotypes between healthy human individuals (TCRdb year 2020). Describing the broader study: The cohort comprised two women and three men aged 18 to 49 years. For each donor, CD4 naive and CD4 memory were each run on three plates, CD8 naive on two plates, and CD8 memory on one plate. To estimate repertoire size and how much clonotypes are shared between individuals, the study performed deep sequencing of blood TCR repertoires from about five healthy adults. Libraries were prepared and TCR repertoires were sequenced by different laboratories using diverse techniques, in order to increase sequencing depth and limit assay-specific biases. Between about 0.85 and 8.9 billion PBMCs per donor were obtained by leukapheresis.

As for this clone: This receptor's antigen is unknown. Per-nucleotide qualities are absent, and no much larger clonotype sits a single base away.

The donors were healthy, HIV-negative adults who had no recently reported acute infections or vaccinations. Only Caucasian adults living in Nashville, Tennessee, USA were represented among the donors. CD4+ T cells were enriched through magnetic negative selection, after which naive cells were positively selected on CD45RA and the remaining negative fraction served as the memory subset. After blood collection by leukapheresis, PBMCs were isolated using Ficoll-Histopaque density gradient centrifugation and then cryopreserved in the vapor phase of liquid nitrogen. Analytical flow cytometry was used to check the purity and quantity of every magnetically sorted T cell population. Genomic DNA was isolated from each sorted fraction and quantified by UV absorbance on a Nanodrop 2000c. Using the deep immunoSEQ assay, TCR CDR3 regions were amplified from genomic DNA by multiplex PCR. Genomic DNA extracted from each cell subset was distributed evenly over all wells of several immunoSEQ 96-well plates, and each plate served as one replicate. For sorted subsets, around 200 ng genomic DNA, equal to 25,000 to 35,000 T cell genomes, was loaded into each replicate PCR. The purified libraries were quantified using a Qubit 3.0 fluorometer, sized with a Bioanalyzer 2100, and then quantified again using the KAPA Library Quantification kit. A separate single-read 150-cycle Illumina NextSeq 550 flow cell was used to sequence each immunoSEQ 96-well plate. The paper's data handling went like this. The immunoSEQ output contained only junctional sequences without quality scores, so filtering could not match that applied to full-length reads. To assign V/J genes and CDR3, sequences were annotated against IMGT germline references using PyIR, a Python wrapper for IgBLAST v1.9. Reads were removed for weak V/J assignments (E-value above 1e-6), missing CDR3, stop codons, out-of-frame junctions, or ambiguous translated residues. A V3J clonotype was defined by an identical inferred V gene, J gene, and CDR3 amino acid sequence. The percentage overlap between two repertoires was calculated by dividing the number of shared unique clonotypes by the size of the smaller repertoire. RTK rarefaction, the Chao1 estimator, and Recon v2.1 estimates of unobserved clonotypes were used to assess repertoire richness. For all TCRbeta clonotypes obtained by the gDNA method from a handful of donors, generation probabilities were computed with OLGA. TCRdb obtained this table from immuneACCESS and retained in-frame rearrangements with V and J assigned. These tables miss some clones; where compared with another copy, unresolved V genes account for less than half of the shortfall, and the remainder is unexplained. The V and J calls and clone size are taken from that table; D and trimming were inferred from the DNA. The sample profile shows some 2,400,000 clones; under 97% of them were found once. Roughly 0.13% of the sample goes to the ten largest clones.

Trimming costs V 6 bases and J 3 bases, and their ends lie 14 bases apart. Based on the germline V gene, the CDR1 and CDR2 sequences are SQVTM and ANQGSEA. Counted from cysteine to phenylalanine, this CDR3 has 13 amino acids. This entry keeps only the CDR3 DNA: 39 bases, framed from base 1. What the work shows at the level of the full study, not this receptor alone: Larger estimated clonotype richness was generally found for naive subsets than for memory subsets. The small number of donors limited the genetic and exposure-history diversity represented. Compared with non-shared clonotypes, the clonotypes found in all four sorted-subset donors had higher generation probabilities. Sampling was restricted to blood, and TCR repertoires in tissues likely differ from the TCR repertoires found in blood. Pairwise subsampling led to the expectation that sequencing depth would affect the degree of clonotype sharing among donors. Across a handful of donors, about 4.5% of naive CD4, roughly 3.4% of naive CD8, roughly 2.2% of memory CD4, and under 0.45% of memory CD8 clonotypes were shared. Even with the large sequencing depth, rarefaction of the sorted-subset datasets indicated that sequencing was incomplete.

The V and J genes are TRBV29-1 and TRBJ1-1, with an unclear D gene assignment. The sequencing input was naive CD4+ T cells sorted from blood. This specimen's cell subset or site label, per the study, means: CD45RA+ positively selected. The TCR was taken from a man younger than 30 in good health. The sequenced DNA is TGCAGCGTCGCGCTGGAAATGGACACTGAAGCTTTCTTT. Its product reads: CSVALEMDTEAFF.